What follows are 2 T cell receptor beta chains derived from one specimen sequenced in a study of T cell responses to AZD1222 COVID-19 vaccine. Sequencing used immunoSEQ multiplex PCR; TCRdb keeps in-frame clones, though not all of them. There are approximately 140,000 clones in the sample; less than 95% occur only once, and roughly 1.2% lies in the top ten. The specimen comprised peripheral blood, sampled on day 0 of AZD1222 vaccination. The receptors originated from an adult in good health.

The chain links TRBV24-1 to TRBJ1-6, with D perhaps matching TRBD1 (5 bases). Per the germline V gene, CDR1 is KGHDR and CDR2 is SFDVKD. The CDR3 is 16 residues long. V shed 1 base and J shed 5 bases, with 11 bases lying between them. CDR3 sequence: CATSDLGDGDNSPLHF. The CDR3 DNA reads as TGTGCCACCAGTGATTTAGGGGACGGGGATAATTCACCCCTCCACTTT.

The V gene is TRBV6-5, the J gene TRBJ1-5; D gene ambiguous. The CDR3 sequence is 14 residues long. V was trimmed by 0 bases and J by 5 bases, leaving 8 bases between them. Germline values: CDR1 MNHEY, CDR2 SVGAGI. CDR3 in DNA: TGTGCCAGCAGTTACTCTACGGGAGATCAGCCCCAGCATTTT. As protein: CASSYSTGDQPQHF.